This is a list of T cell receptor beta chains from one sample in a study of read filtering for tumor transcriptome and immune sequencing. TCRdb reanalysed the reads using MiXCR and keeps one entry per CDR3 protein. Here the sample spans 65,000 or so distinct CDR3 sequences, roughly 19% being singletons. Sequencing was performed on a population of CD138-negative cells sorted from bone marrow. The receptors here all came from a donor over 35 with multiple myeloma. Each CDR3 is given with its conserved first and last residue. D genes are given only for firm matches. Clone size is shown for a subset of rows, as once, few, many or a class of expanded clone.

CSARVRETNNSPLHF	TGCAGTGCTAGAGTCCGAGAAACAAATAATTCACCCCTCCACTTT	TRBV20-1	-	TRBJ1-6	many
CATSDSTGRETQYF	TGTGCCACCAGTGATTCGACAGGGAGGGAGACCCAGTACTTC	TRBV24-1	-	TRBJ2-5	many
CASKGPGLAGEETQYF	TGTGCCAGTAAAGGGCCGGGACTAGCGGGGGAAGAGACCCAGTACTTC	TRBV19	TRBD2	TRBJ2-5	few
CASSQRQGVLVHEQYF	TGCGCCAGCAGCCAGCGGCAGGGGGTGTTGGTCCACGAGCAGTACTTC	TRBV4-1	TRBD1	TRBJ2-7	few
CASSHSGATYERYF	TGTGCCAGCAGCCACTCGGGGGCTACCTACGAGCGGTACTTC	TRBV6-5	-	TRBJ2-7	-
CASTPILNTEAFF	TGTGCCAGCACCCCCATTTTGAACACTGAAGCTTTCTTT	TRBV28	-	TRBJ1-1	many
CASSYPSGTEAFF	TGCGCCAGCAGTTATCCGAGCGGCACTGAAGCTTTCTTT	TRBV5-1	-	TRBJ1-1	many
CASTHGPKQFF	TGTGCCAGCACCCACGGGCCGAAGCAGTTCTTC	TRBV6-5	-	TRBJ2-1	many
CAWGEAGSEAFF	TGTGCCTGGGGTGAAGCAGGGTCTGAAGCTTTCTTT	TRBV30	-	TRBJ1-1	many
CASSPRVTDTQYF	TGTGCCAGCTCACCAAGAGTCACAGATACGCAGTATTTT	TRBV18	-	TRBJ2-3	-
CASSRLAGGTAGANVLTF	TGTGCCAGCAGCCGATTGGCAGGGGGCACTGCTGGGGCCAACGTCCTGACTTTC	TRBV11-2	TRBD1	TRBJ2-6	many
CSGGQGEGQPQHF	TGCAGCGGCGGACAGGGGGAAGGTCAGCCCCAGCATTTT	TRBV29-1	TRBD1	TRBJ1-5	many
CASSYLDRPRQPQHF	TGTGCCAGCAGTTACTTAGACAGGCCTAGGCAGCCCCAGCATTTT	TRBV6-6	-	TRBJ1-5	many
CSVEVRGVPYNEQFF	TGCAGCGTAGAGGTCCGGGGGGTCCCGTACAATGAGCAGTTCTTC	TRBV29-1	TRBD2	TRBJ2-1	many
CASSISGGIYNEQFF	TGTGCCAGCAGTATTAGCGGGGGGATCTACAATGAGCAGTTCTTC	TRBV12-3/TRBV12-4	TRBD2	TRBJ2-1	many
CASSLVPGNSYEQYF	TGCGCCAGCAGCTTGGTCCCAGGGAACTCCTACGAGCAGTACTTC	TRBV5-1	-	TRBJ2-7	many